This T cell receptor beta chain was sequenced for a study of cytomegalovirus exposure and HLA in healthy donors. Findings and limits, study-wide: In a later analysis, at a false discovery rate of 0.05, 16,951 TCR beta sequences were associated with HLA alleles. TRBV6-2, TRBV6-3 and some other V segments were excluded as indistinguishable. Diagnosis of cytomegalovirus status made by the classifier reportedly showed high specificity and sensitivity.

Amplification used 60 Vbeta primers and 13 Jbeta primers. The assay was immunoSEQ multiplex PCR, and TCRdb's table has in-frame clones only and misses some. Among over 200,000 clones listed, about 89% were seen once. The CDR3 runs 15 residues. CDR1 and CDR2 from the germline V gene are MNHNS and SASEGT. Points on this clone: Its antigen is as yet unknown. One end of the junction is discordant with germline, which a read error may explain. Additional DNA sequences in this sample encode the identical CDR3.

The TCR originated in a woman under 30 in good health and CMV-seronegative. V is TRBV6-1 and J is TRBJ2-2; 9 nucleotides match TRBD1. Source material: PBMCs. CDR3 sequence (DNA): TGCGCCAGCAGTGGGGGACAGGGACGTACCGGGGAGCTGTTTTTT. Translated, it gives CASSGGQGRTGELFF.